The sequence of this T cell receptor (beta chain) was determined in a study of metastatic and nonmetastatic thyroid tumors. Study overall: Repertoires of blood and of tissue (tumor or nodule) from malignant and benign thyroid patients were compared.

Of note for this clone: Its antigen is still unknown. One junction end does not reproduce the germline sequence, and a read error may be involved.

Findings and caveats of the study: Across blood and tumor, TCR beta diversity in malignant thyroid tumors was reportedly significantly higher than in benign nodules.

In the authors' methods: Differences in CDR3 between clinicopathological groups were drawn on to build a classifier intended to discriminate distant-metastatic papillary thyroid cancer patients. TCRdb re-analyzed the PCR reads through MiXCR. The V and J calls shown here were made by TCRdb, not taken from the authors' results. The table shows more than 9,000 clones, with about 33% occurring only once. Not a single patient had been given any form of treatment at any point before undergoing thyroid surgery. CDR3 length: 15 amino acids. Germline V lookup: CDR1 SGHRS, CDR2 YFSETQ. This receptor was identified in a female donor with papillary thyroid cancer or a benign thyroid nodule (not recorded which). Some clones in this sample may be carry-over from other donors' samples. Sequenced material: adjacent normal tissue. The chain employs TRBV5-1 and TRBJ2-2; the match to TRBD2 covers 11 bases. CDR3 nucleotides: TGCGCCAGCCTACTAGCGGGAGTGGGCACCGGGGAGCTGTTCTTT. Its protein is CASLLAGVGTGELFF.